The TCR beta chain described here comes from a study of T cell clonotyping in hematopoietic cell transplantation. Recipient blood drawn about 28 days pretransplant and days 30, 100, 180 after. Study findings and constraints: After transplant, recipient diversity fell while pathologically expanded clonotypes grew through day 180. Graft donor and pretransplant recipient Inverse Simpson Index values predicted broader posttransplant TCR diversity.

The protocol was immunoSEQ multiplex PCR, while the TCRdb copy is restricted to in-frame clones and leaves out a portion. The sample shows 3,000 to 4,500 clones, about 17% of them seen only once. This clone was observed a handful of times. Its antigen is as yet unknown. This TCR was sampled from a male patient between 45 and 59 years old who had an allogeneic stem cell transplant from a related donor, so the T cells may come from the graft donor. Some clones in this sample may be carry-over from other donors' samples. The starting material was peripheral blood mononuclear cells, obtained 30 days after allogeneic stem cell transplant.

CDR3: CASSRQGVSNYGYTF. For the CDR3, the DNA is TGTGCCAGCAGTCGACAGGGGGTGTCAAACTATGGCTACACCTTC. The genes are TRBV27 and TRBJ1-2, with 9 bases identical to TRBD1. CDR1 is MNHEY, CDR2 SMNVEV, per germline (reference sequence). There are 15 residues in the CDR3. J gave up 2 bases and V 5 bases, and 6 bases lay outside the gene matches.